This is a list of T cell receptor beta chains from one sample in a study of blood T cell repertoires in COVID-19. Repertoires were generated with immunoSEQ multiplex PCR, while TCRdb's copy carries only in-frame clones and drops some. This table has nearly 55,000 clones, 78% appearing once. Sequencing used peripheral blood. The receptors shown here come from a human donor with active or convalescent COVID-19. The donor label of this sample is uncertain. The CDR3 runs from the conserved cysteine through the conserved F or W. The D gene is left open where the match is weak. Size tells how often a clone was seen (once, few, many) or the class of an expanded clone, and some rows leave it out.

clone size | J gene | V gene | D gene | CDR3 DNA | CDR3 protein
- | TRBJ2-2 | TRBV28 | - | TGTGCCAGCAGTGAGGTCTGGGCGGGCGGGGAGCTGTTTTTT | CASSEVWAGGELFF
- | TRBJ2-1 | TRBV5-1 | TRBD1 | TGCGCCAGCAGCTTCCCCCCGGACAGGGACTACAATGAGCAGTTCTTC | CASSFPPDRDYNEQFF
many | TRBJ1-6 | TRBV27 | TRBD1 | TGTGCCAGCAGATATCACAGGGGGCGTAATTCACCCCTCCACTTT | CASRYHRGRNSPLHF
once | TRBJ1-2 | TRBV6-5 | TRBD1 | TGTGCCAGCAACGAGGCCCCACAGGGGGCGAATGGCTACACCTTC | CASNEAPQGANGYTF
few | TRBJ1-4 | TRBV5-1 | - | TGCGCCAGCAGCTTGTCCCCAGGGGAAAAACTGTTTTTT | CASSLSPGEKLFF
- | TRBJ1-5 | TRBV30 | TRBD1 | TGTGCCTCCGGACAGGGAGTAAGCTTAGATCAGCCCCAGCATTTT | CASGQGVSLDQPQHF
- | TRBJ1-2 | TRBV12-3/TRBV12-4 | - | TGTGCCAGCACCTCGACAGCCTATGGCTACACCTTC | CASTSTAYGYTF
- | TRBJ2-7 | TRBV10-3 | - | TGTGCCATCAGTGAGTCAAGCGTATCGGGGGAGCAGTACTTC | CAISESSVSGEQYF
- | TRBJ2-2 | TRBV9 | TRBD2 | TGTGCCAGCAGCGTAGGGACGGGGGGAACCGGGGAGCTGTTTTTT | CASSVGTGGTGELFF
- | TRBJ2-7 | TRBV5-4 | - | TGTGCCAGCAGCTGGCAGGGCTTCAACGAGCAGTACTTC | CASSWQGFNEQYF
few | TRBJ1-5 | TRBV2 | TRBD1 | TGTGCCAGCAGCGGGACAGGGGGAGTTCAGCCCCAGCATTTT | CASSGTGGVQPQHF
few | TRBJ1-4 | TRBV7-9 | - | TGTGCCAGCAGCTTAGTTCATCTTACGGCAGGATATAATGAAAAACTGTTTTTT | CASSLVHLTAGYNEKLFF
- | TRBJ1-5 | TRBV10-3 | TRBD1 | TGTGCCATCAGGGGGACAGATAATCAGCCCCAGCATTTT | CAIRGTDNQPQHF